This entry is about one T cell receptor (beta chain). The antigen is unknown. The data were taken from a study of shared clonotypes between healthy human individuals. Libraries were prepared by immunoSEQ multiplex PCR; TCRdb keeps only in-frame clonotypes and omits some of them. The data contain around 940,000 clones, over 60% of them seen just once; the ten biggest clones take up about 1.5%. The CDR3 is made up of 15 amino acids. From germline, CDR1 is SGHDN and CDR2 FVKESK. V was clipped by 0 bases and J by 7 bases, with 13 bases between them. General study points: Sorted-subset sequencing was shown by rarefaction to be incomplete despite large depth.

The receptor comes from a man between 18 and 29 years old in good health. Sequenced input: memory CD4+ T cells sorted from blood. As for subset: CD45RA-negative fraction. The chain links TRBV14 to TRBJ2-4; D may be TRBD2 (5 bases). DNA for the CDR3: TGTGCCAGCAGCCAAGATCAGTTTGGGGAGAACATTCAGTACTTC. Its translation is CASSQDQFGENIQYF.